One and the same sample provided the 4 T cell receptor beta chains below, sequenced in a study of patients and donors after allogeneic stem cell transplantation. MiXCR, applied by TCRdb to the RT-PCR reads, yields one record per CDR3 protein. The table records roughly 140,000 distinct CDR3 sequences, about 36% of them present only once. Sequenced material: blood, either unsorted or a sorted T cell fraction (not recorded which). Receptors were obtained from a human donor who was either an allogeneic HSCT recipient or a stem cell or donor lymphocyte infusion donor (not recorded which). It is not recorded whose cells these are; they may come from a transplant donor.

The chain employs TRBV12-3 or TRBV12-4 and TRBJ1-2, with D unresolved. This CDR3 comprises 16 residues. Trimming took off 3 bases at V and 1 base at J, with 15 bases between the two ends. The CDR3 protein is CASSLGLGGVNYGYTF. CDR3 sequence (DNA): TGTGCCAGCAGTTTGGGGTTGGGTGGAGTTAACTATGGCTACACCTTC.

Here the CDR3 DNA reads TGTGCCAGCAGTTACCCAACCCTCGGGACAGACCCTAGGAACACTGAAGCTTTCTTT. Translated: CASSYPTLGTDPRNTEAFF. The rearrangement joins TRBV6-5 to TRBJ1-1; 7 bases align to TRBD1. With V trimmed by 2 bases and J by 1 base, 16 bases remained unmatched. The CDR3 length is 19 residues. Germline CDR1 is MNHEY and CDR2 is SVGAGI.

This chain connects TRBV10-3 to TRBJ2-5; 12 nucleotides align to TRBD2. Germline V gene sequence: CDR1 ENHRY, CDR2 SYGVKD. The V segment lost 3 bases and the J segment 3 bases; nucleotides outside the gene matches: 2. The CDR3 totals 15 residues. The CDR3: CAISDLAGGKETQYF. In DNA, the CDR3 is TGTGCCATCAGTGACCTAGCGGGGGGGAAAGAGACCCAGTACTTC.

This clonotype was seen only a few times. CDR3 nucleotide sequence: TGCGCCAGCAGCTTAACAACTAACAGGGGGAAAAGTCCTGAAGCTTTCTTT. Translating it yields CASSLTTNRGKSPEAFF. V and J are TRBV5-1 and TRBJ1-1, with TRBD1 matching 8 bases. Germline V CDR1 and CDR2: SGHRS, YFSETQ. This CDR3 has 17 amino acids. V dropped 2 bases and J dropped 6; count of bases not matched to a gene: 15.